A selection of T cell receptor beta chains follows, all from one sample in a study of response to subunit inactivated influenza vaccine. TCRdb reanalysed the RT-PCR reads using MiXCR and keeps one entry per CDR3 protein. The table lists about 310,000 distinct CDR3 sequences, 20% to 25% of them singletons. The source was PBMCs from blood, collected 21 months after vaccination. The origin of the receptors is a man aged 45-69 years who received an inactivated influenza vaccine. CDR3s leave out the opening cysteine and the closing phenylalanine or tryptophan. Fields, in order: V gene, CDR3 protein.

>TRBV7-3
ASSLGTGKGTNNNEQF
>TRBV28
ASSPAGGKGRGEQF
>TRBV7-9
ASSLFYGDSNQPQH
>TRBV7-9
ASILSGGNEQF
>TRBV3-1
ASSQGRAYYGYT
>TRBV4-1
ASSQPQVNNYGYT
>TRBV7-9
ASSLETGGGGTEAF
>TRBV11-2
ASRFRRGSPYEQY
>TRBV5-6
ASRGQNQETQY
>TRBV7-3
ASSLGANNEQF
>TRBV6-5
ASSYEVRGANEQF
>TRBV6-2/TRBV6-3
ASTQGPVYGYT
>TRBV4-2
ASSQRQGAGANVLT
>TRBV20-1
SAPMTGTKNIQY
>TRBV12-3/TRBV12-4
ASTETSPYEQY
>TRBV7-2
ASRTTPQGTEAF
>TRBV19
ASSIAAISYNEQF
>TRBV6-2/TRBV6-3
ASSYSGTGGRSNQPQH
>TRBV4-1
ASSQHLEGLETQY
>TRBV4-3
ASSPGNQKRGYT
>TRBV12-3/TRBV12-4
ATGQGGAGELF
>TRBV2
AESRDGEETQY
>TRBV4-2
ASSQERGNGYT
>TRBV24-1
ATSDQSGLAGVGNEQF
>TRBV28
ASSPGQTLYEQY
>TRBV20-1
SGAAGGSSYNEQF
>TRBV28
ASRPTGQGLEQPQH
>TRBV11-1
ASSSISITSGGTTDTQY
>TRBV15
ATSRDRTGLGQPQH
>TRBV20-1
SARGFWASQETQY
>TRBV4-1
ASSHAGTGSYEQY
>TRBV19
ASSPRPGQFSGELF
>TRBV10-2
ASTMTDRVGSYT
>TRBV5-1
ASSLGGGNYGYT
>TRBV29-1
SVRVNTEAF
>TRBV12-3/TRBV12-4
ASDEAHGYGYT
>TRBV20-1
SAIAGGTGELF
>TRBV20-1
SAPSSSYEQY
>TRBV20-1
SARRASGSTDTQY
>TRBV15
ATQTGQGRNEQF
>TRBV7-3
ASSRMTGGANEQF
>TRBV4-2
ASSQDRGTSSSYNSPLH
>TRBV7-6
ASSSSGDSYNEQF
>TRBV28
ASSLGEAF
>TRBV7-9
ASSSLHNPLADTQY
>TRBV12-3/TRBV12-4
ASSFSDFGITGANVLT
>TRBV5-1
ASSYTGGWQETQY
>TRBV4-3
ASSQDFGTGMNTGELF
>TRBV7-2
ASSLGKGQGYSPLH
>TRBV11-2
ASSPSRTQPQH
>TRBV13
ASSFAGQGGSEAF
>TRBV6-2/TRBV6-3
ASSYWTLTDGQGSTDTQY
>TRBV6-5
ASSWDRYNEQF
>TRBV18
ASSPDQGGLTEAF
>TRBV12-3/TRBV12-4
ASSLNLVNQPQH
>TRBV29-1
SVAGVGTEAF
>TRBV6-5
ASSYSGEVYEQY
>TRBV12-3/TRBV12-4
ASSQGAVRTEAF
>TRBV7-2
ASSRLGQSNQPQH